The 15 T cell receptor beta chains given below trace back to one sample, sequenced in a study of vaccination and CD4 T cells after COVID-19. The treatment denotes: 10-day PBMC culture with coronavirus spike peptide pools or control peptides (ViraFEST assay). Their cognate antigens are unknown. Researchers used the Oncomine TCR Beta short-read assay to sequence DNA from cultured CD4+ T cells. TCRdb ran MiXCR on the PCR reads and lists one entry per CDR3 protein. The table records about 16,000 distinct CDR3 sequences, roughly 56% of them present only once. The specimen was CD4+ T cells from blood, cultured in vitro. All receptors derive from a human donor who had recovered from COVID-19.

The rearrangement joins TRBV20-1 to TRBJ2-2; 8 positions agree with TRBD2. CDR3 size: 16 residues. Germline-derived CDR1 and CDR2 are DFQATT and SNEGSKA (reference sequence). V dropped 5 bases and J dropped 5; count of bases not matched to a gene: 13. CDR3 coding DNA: TGCAGTGCTGTATCTGCCAGCGGGAGTAGGACCGGGGAGCTGTTTTTT. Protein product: CSAVSASGSRTGELFF.

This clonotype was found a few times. DNA of the CDR3: TGCAGTGCTAGAGGCGCGACAGTTCGGAATTCACCCCTCCACTTT. Amino acid sequence: CSARGATVRNSPLHF. The chain joins TRBV20-1 to TRBJ1-6; D might be TRBD1 (5 bases). Between the trimmed V and J ends, which lost 1 base and 7 bases, there was a span of 14 bases. CDR1 and CDR2 (germline): DFQATT, SNEGSKA (reference sequence). The CDR3 is made up of 15 amino acids.

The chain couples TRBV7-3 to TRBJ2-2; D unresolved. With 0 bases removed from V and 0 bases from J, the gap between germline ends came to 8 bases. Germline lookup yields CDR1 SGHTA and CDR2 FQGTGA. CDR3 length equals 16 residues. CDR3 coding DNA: TGTGCCAGCAGCTTAACGGCGACTGCGAACACCGGGGAGCTGTTTTTT. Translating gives CASSLTATANTGELFF.

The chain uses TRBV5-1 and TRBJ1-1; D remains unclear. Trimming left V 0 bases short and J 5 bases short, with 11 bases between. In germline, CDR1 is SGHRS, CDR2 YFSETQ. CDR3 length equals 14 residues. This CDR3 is CASSLEAQLTEAFF. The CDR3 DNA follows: TGCGCCAGCAGCTTGGAGGCCCAGTTAACTGAAGCTTTCTTT. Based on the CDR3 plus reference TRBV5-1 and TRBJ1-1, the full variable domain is KAGVTQTPRYLIKTRGQQVTLSCSPISGHRSVSWYQQTPGQGLQFLFEYFSETQRNKGNFPGRFSGRQFSNSRSEMNVSTLELGDSALYLCASSLEAQLTEAFFGQGTRLTVV.

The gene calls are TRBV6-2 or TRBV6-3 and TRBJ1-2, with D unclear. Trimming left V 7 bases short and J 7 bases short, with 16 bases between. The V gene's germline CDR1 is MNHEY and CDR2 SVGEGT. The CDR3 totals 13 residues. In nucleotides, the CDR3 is TGTGCCAGCACCCCGTTGCAGACGGCTGGCTACACCTTC. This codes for CASTPLQTAGYTF.

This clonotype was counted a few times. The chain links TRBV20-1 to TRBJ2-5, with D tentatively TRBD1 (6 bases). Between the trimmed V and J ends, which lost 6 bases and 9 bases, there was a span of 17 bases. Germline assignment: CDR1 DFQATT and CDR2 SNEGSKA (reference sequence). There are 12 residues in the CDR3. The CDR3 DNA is TGCAGTGCCGTGGGGGCGGGTGGTGCCCAGTACTTC. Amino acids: CSAVGAGGAQYF.

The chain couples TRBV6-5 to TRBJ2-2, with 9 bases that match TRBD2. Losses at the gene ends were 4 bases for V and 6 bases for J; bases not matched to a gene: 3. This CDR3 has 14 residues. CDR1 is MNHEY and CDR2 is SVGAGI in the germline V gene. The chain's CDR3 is CASSLAGVPGELFF. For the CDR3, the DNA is TGTGCCAGCAGTTTAGCGGGGGTCCCCGGGGAGCTGTTTTTT.

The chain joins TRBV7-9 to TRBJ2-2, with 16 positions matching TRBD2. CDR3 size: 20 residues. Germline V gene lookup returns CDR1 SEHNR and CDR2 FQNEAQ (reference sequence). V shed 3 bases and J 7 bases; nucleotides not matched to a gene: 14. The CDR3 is CASSFGTSGGAVLRIGELFF. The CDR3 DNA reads TGTGCCAGCAGCTTCGGGACTAGCGGGGGGGCCGTACTTCGGATCGGGGAGCTGTTTTTT.

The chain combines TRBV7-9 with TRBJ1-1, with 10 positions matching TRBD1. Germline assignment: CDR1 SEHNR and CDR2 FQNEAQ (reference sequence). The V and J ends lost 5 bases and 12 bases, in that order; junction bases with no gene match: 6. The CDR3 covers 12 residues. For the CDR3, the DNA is TGTGCCAGCAGCGACCGGGACAGGGGATCTTTCTTT. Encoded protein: CASSDRDRGSFF.

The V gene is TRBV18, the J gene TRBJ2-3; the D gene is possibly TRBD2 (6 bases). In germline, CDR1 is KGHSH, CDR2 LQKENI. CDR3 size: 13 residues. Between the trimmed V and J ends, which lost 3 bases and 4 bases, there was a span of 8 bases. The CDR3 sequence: CASSPDYSDTQYF. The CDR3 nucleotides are TGTGCCAGCTCACCGGACTACTCAGATACGCAGTATTTT.

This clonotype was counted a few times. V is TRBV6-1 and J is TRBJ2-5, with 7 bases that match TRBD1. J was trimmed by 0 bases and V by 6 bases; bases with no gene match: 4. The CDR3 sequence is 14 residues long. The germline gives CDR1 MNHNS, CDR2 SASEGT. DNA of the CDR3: TGTGCCAGCAGGACAGGGTGGTACCAAGAGACCCAGTACTTC. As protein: CASRTGWYQETQYF.

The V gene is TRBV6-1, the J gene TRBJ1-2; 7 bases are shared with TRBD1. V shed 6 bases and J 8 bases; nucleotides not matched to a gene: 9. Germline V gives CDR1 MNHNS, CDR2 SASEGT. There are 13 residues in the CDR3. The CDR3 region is CASSEQGTRGYTF. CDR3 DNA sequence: TGTGCCAGCAGCGAACAGGGGACAAGGGGCTACACCTTC.

CDR3 in amino acids: CASSTGRGRDTEAFF. DNA of the CDR3: TGTGCCAGCAGCACGGGGAGGGGAAGGGACACTGAAGCTTTCTTT. The gene calls are TRBV6-1 and TRBJ1-1; a weak D match, TRBD1 (5 bases). The CDR3 runs to 15 residues. Trimming pared 6 bases from V and 3 bases from J, leaving 17 bases between. The germline gives CDR1 MNHNS, CDR2 SASEGT.

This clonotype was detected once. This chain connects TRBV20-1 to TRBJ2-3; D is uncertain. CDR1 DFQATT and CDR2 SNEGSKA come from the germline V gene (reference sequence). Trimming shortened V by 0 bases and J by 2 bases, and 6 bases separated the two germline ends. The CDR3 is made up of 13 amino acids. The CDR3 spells CSARDSSTDTQYF. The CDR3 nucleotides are TGCAGTGCTAGAGACTCATCCACAGATACGCAGTATTTT.

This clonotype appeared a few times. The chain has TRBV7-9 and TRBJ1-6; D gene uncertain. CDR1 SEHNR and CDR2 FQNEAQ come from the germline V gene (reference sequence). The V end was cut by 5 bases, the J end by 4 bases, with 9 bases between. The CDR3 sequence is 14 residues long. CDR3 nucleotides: TGTGCCAGCAGCCTCCGATTTTATAATTCACCCCTCCACTTT. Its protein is CASSLRFYNSPLHF.